This T cell receptor (beta chain) stems from a study of shared clonotypes between healthy human individuals. Data came from immunoSEQ multiplex PCR; TCRdb stores just in-frame clones and leaves some out. The profile shows 2 million to 2.5 million clones, around 92% of them singletons. Comments on this clone: The antigen remains unidentified.

V was pared by 2 bases and J by 0 bases, with 8 bases between. CDR1 is SEHNR and CDR2 is FQNEAQ in the germline V gene (reference sequence). This CDR3 has 15 residues. Overall study findings and caveats: At large depth, rarefaction still showed sorted-subset sequencing to be incomplete.

The rearrangement uses TRBV7-9 and TRBJ1-3; D is ambiguous. This TCR came from a man younger than 35 in good health. Some clones in this sample may be carry-over from other donors' samples. The source material was naive CD4+ T cells from PBMCs. Stated subset: CD45RA+ positively selected. CDR3 DNA: TGTGCCAGCAGCTTATGGGTGAGCTCTGGAAACACCATATATTTT. It is translated as CASSLWVSSGNTIYF.